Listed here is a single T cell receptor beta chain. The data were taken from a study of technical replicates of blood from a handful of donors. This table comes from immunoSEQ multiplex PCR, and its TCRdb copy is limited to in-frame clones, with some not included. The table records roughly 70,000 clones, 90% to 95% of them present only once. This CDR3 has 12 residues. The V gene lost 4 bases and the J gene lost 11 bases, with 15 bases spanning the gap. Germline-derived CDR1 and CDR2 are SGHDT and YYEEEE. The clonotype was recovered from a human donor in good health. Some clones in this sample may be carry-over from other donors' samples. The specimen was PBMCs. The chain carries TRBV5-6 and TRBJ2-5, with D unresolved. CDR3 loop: CASSLRSVEQYF. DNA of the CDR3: TGTGCCAGCAGCCTCCGAAGCGTGGAGCAGTACTTC.